The T cell receptor beta chain described here comes from a study of blood T cell repertoires in COVID-19. Study summary: Some COVID-19 samples were acute and others convalescent; all came from the United States, Italy and Spain. Sample material is recorded as cDNA or gDNA derived from T cells, B-cell-depleted T cells, or PBMCs.

In the original workflow: Reference gene primer amplification gave nucleated cell count estimates. Profiled with immunoSEQ multiplex PCR; TCRdb holds only in-frame clones, not every one. D and trimming were read from the DNA, whereas the V and J calls and clone size are those reported in that table. This table holds over 90,000 clones, 75% to 90% found once. The clonotype comes from a woman in her 70s with acute or convalescent COVID-19. Sequenced: peripheral blood.

CDR3 protein: CASRDGRGPYNEQFF. The CDR3, as DNA: TGTGCCAGTAGAGACGGAAGGGGGCCCTACAATGAGCAGTTCTTC. The V call is TRBV19, the J call TRBJ2-1; the match to TRBD1 covers 7 bases. The germline V gene has CDR1 LNHDA and CDR2 SQIVND (reference sequence). The CDR3 loop spans 15 amino acids. Trimming cost V 6 bases and J 2 bases; bases outside gene matches: 7.